This is a list of T cell receptor beta chains from one sample in a study of T cell repertoires in cytomegalovirus infection. TCRdb reanalysed the reads using MiXCR and keeps one entry per CDR3 protein. The table has approximately 190,000 distinct CDR3 sequences, 28% seen once. Sequenced: PBMCs. The receptor source for this set is a human donor in good health (CMV status not recorded). Some clones in this sample may be carry-over from other donors' samples. CDR3s include the opening cysteine and the closing phenylalanine or tryptophan. D genes are given only for firm matches. Size values are once, few and many counts, or a class for expanded clones, and some rows have none.

j_gene,d_gene,abundance,v_gene,CDR3nt,CDR3aa
TRBJ2-2,TRBD1,-,TRBV2,TGTGCCAGCAGGAGGGACAGGGCGGATCTTGTCGGGGAGCTGTTTTTT,CASRRDRADLVGELFF
TRBJ2-5,TRBD2,-,TRBV7-7,TGTGCTAGCAGCTTAGGGGGGGCGGGGGGGCAAGAGACCCAGTACTTC,CASSLGGAGGQETQYF
TRBJ2-1,TRBD1,few,TRBV20-1,TGCAGTGCTAGATCGGGACAGGGTACCTTGGATGAGCAGTTCTTC,CSARSGQGTLDEQFF
TRBJ1-2,-,many,TRBV12-3/TRBV12-4,TGTGCCACCTCGGGCAGGCGATTAGGCTACACCTTC,CATSGRRLGYTF
TRBJ1-5,-,-,TRBV5-6,TGTGCCAGCAGCTTGGCGGCTAGTCAGCCCCAGCATTTT,CASSLAASQPQHF
TRBJ1-2,-,-,TRBV4-1,TGCGCCAGCAGCCAACCTGACAGGCCCTTCGGTGGCTACACCTTC,CASSQPDRPFGGYTF
TRBJ1-5,-,few,TRBV7-2,TGTGCCAGCAGCTTGAGGTCAGGCCTACAAAGTCAGCCCCAGCATTTT,CASSLRSGLQSQPQHF
TRBJ2-7,TRBD2,many,TRBV7-2,TGTGCCAGCAGCTTAGAGGGGACTAGCGGAGGGGAGCAGTACTTC,CASSLEGTSGGEQYF
TRBJ1-1,-,-,TRBV30,TGTGCCTGGAGTGATCTAGTGGGGACTGAAGCTTTCTTT,CAWSDLVGTEAFF
TRBJ2-1,TRBD2,few,TRBV5-6,TGTGCCAGCAGCTTGGGACTAGCCAACAATGAGCAGTTCTTC,CASSLGLANNEQFF
TRBJ1-2,-,-,TRBV12-3/TRBV12-4,TGTGCCAGCCGACCCGCACCAGGGAGCGGTGGCTACACCTTC,CASRPAPGSGGYTF
TRBJ2-5,TRBD2,-,TRBV6-2/TRBV6-3,TGTGCCAGCAGCCATGAGGGAGTAGCGGGGGAGACCCAGTACTTC,CASSHEGVAGETQYF
TRBJ2-7,-,-,TRBV7-2,TGTGCCAGCGGTATCGGCTCCTACGAGCAGTACTTC,CASGIGSYEQYF
TRBJ1-2,-,few,TRBV6-6,TGTGCCAGCAGTTCTACGGAGCTTGCTTACGGCTACACCTTC,CASSSTELAYGYTF
TRBJ1-1,TRBD1,few,TRBV4-1,TGCGCCAGCAGCCAAGCCCTATCTCCAGGGGGCTTCACTGAAGCTTTCTTT,CASSQALSPGGFTEAFF
TRBJ1-2,-,-,TRBV20-1,TGCAGTGCTATGCCTTTGGACACCTCCGATGGCTACACCTTC,CSAMPLDTSDGYTF
TRBJ2-2,-,few,TRBV5-4,TGTGCCAGCAGCTTGCTCCTAGGGGAGGCCGGGGAGCTGTTTTTT,CASSLLLGEAGELFF
TRBJ1-1,-,-,TRBV11-3,TGTGCCAGCAGCTCCGCAGGAGGCACTGAAGCTTTCTTT,CASSSAGGTEAFF
TRBJ1-4,-,-,TRBV27,TGTGCCAGCACCTGGGGGCAGGGTCCACCTAATGAAAAACTGTTTTTT,CASTWGQGPPNEKLFF
TRBJ1-5,TRBD1,many,TRBV7-2,TGTGCCAGCAGCTTGAGGGGAGGACAGGGTGGCCAGCCCCAGCATTTT,CASSLRGGQGGQPQHF
TRBJ2-1,-,-,TRBV11-2,TGTGCCACCACCCAGGGGGGCAGCTTACATGAGCAGTTCTTC,CATTQGGSLHEQFF
TRBJ2-1,-,-,TRBV20-1,TGCAGTGCTAGCCTGGACTCATACAATGAGCAGTTCTTC,CSASLDSYNEQFF
TRBJ2-7,TRBD1,-,TRBV5-4,TGTGCCAGCAGCTGGGACAGTGGCGAGCAGTACTTC,CASSWDSGEQYF
TRBJ2-1,TRBD2,-,TRBV7-2,TGTGCCAGCACCCTAACTAGCGGGGGGGCCGATGAGCAGTTCTTC,CASTLTSGGADEQFF
TRBJ1-1,TRBD1,many,TRBV7-2,TGTGCCAGCAGCCAGGGGGTGGGGACAACTGAAGCTTTCTTT,CASSQGVGTTEAFF
TRBJ2-7,-,-,TRBV14,TGTGCCAGCAGCTTCCAAGGGGGGATATACCTCTACGAGCAGTACTTC,CASSFQGGIYLYEQYF
TRBJ1-1,-,many,TRBV29-1,TGCAGCGTTTCGGTTAAGAGGGGCACTGAAGCTTTCTTT,CSVSVKRGTEAFF
TRBJ2-5,TRBD2,-,TRBV5-6,TGTGCCAGCACCCTACTCACTAGCGGGGGGGCCGGGGGAATTCAAGAGACCCAGTACTTC,CASTLLTSGGAGGIQETQYF
TRBJ2-7,TRBD1,few,TRBV7-9,TGTGCCAGCATCTCTGGGGGACAGCCTAGAGGCGAGCAGTACTTC,CASISGGQPRGEQYF
TRBJ1-1,-,-,TRBV14,TGTGCCAGCAGCCAAGAGGCTAACACTGAAGCTTTCTTT,CASSQEANTEAFF
TRBJ2-1,TRBD1,-,TRBV5-1,TGCGCCAGCAGCCCAGCTGGACAGGGTCCCTACAATGAGCAGTTCTTC,CASSPAGQGPYNEQFF
TRBJ1-1,-,-,TRBV6-1,TGTGCCAGCACAGGACAATTGAACACTGAAGCTTTCTTT,CASTGQLNTEAFF
TRBJ1-1,TRBD1,few,TRBV29-1,TGCAGCGTTGAAGAAGGGACAGTACCACAATCTGGAGCTTTCTTT,CSVEEGTVPQSGAFF
TRBJ1-2,TRBD1,few,TRBV24-1,TGTGCCACCAGTGATCACTTAAAACAGGGGACCCTCGACTACACCTTC,CATSDHLKQGTLDYTF
TRBJ2-1,-,-,TRBV14,TGTGCCAGCAGCCCTTTACGGGGGAATTACAATGAGCAGTTCTTC,CASSPLRGNYNEQFF
TRBJ1-3,-,few,TRBV10-2,TGCGCCAGCAGTCTCATCAGGGCCTCGGGAAACACCATATATTTT,CASSLIRASGNTIYF
TRBJ1-2,-,-,TRBV7-8,TGTGCCAGCAGCCCCCACCGGATTGGACAGCGAAACTATGGCTACACCTTC,CASSPHRIGQRNYGYTF
TRBJ1-1,-,few,TRBV7-2,TGTGCCAGCAGCTTAGTGGTGGGAGTAATGAACACTGAAGCTTTCTTT,CASSLVVGVMNTEAFF
TRBJ1-1,-,-,TRBV9,TGTGCCAGCAGCGTAGGGGGGGGCGACTCTGCTTTCTTT,CASSVGGGDSAFF
TRBJ1-5,TRBD1,few,TRBV6-2/TRBV6-3,TGTGCCAGCAGCCCCGGGACAGGGTTTACCAATCAGCCCCAGCATTTT,CASSPGTGFTNQPQHF
TRBJ1-1,-,-,TRBV4-1,TGCGCCAGCAGCCAGCTACAGGTCCCCGTAAACACTGAAGCTTTCTTT,CASSQLQVPVNTEAFF
TRBJ2-5,-,-,TRBV7-3,TGTGCCAGCGGCCGGGGGCGTCAAGAGACCCAGTACTTC,CASGRGRQETQYF
TRBJ1-1,-,many,TRBV7-2,TGTGCCAGCAGCTTAGTAGGAGAGAACACTGAAGCTTTCTTT,CASSLVGENTEAFF
TRBJ1-1,-,-,TRBV19,TGTGCCAGTCTCCCTGAGGGGAGGAACACTGAAGCTTTCTTT,CASLPEGRNTEAFF
TRBJ2-3,-,-,TRBV28,TGTGCCAGCAGTTTGGGCGGGTTGGCAGATACGCAGTATTTT,CASSLGGLADTQYF